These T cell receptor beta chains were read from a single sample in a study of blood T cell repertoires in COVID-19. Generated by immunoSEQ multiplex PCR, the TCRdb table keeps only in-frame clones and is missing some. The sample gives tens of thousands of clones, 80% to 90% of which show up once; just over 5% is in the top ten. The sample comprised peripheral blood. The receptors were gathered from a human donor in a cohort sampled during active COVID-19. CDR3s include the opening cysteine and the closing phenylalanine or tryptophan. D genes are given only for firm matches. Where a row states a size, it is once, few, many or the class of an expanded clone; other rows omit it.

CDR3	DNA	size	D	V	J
CASSKDRREETQYF	TGTGCCAGCAGTAAGGACAGGCGGGAAGAGACCCAGTACTTC	once	TRBD1	TRBV6-6	TRBJ2-5
CASSFSGRGKRGETQYF	TGTGCCAGCAGTTTCTCTGGAAGGGGGAAGAGGGGGGAGACCCAGTACTTC	-	-	TRBV28	TRBJ2-5
CASSQGLDTEAFF	TGCGCCAGCAGTCAGGGACTCGACACTGAAGCTTTCTTT	-	-	TRBV5-1	TRBJ1-1
CASSQGLAGTLRTDTQYF	TGCGCCAGCAGCCAAGGACTAGCGGGGACCCTCCGCACAGATACGCAGTATTTT	once	TRBD2	TRBV4-1	TRBJ2-3
CASSQADRDTGELFF	TGTGCCAGCAGCCAAGCCGACAGAGACACCGGGGAGCTGTTTTTT	-	-	TRBV3-1/TRBV3-2	TRBJ2-2
CAWSPGEAEGYF	TGTGCCTGGAGTCCGGGGGAGGCCGAGGGTTACTTC	-	-	TRBV30	TRBJ2-7
CASSLPGAYTDTQYF	TGTGCCAGCAGCTTGCCAGGGGCATACACAGATACGCAGTATTTT	-	-	TRBV5-6	TRBJ2-3
CSVRKAGDLEQYF	TGCAGCGTTCGAAAAGCGGGAGATCTCGAGCAGTACTTC	-	TRBD2	TRBV29-1	TRBJ2-7
CASSLIAGGPYEQYF	TGTGCCAGCAGTTTAATAGCGGGAGGGCCGTACGAGCAGTACTTC	-	TRBD2	TRBV27	TRBJ2-7
CASSARQGRTDTQYF	TGCGCCAGCAGCGCAAGACAGGGGCGTACAGATACGCAGTATTTT	-	TRBD1	TRBV5-1	TRBJ2-3
CASSPLERETQYF	TGTGCCAGCTCACCTCTTGAGCGAGAGACCCAGTACTTC	-	-	TRBV18	TRBJ2-5
CASSHAGGLQGNEQFF	TGCGCCAGCAGCCACGCGGGTGGGCTCCAGGGGAATGAGCAGTTCTTC	-	-	TRBV5-1	TRBJ2-1
CATSTGQGYYNQPQHF	TGTGCCACCAGCACCGGACAGGGGTACTACAATCAGCCCCAGCATTTT	-	TRBD1	TRBV15	TRBJ1-5
CASSQGGGPNSRETQYF	TGTGCCAGCAGCCAAGGAGGGGGACCCAATTCACGAGAGACCCAGTACTTC	-	-	TRBV3-1/TRBV3-2	TRBJ2-5
CASSWALGETQYF	TGTGCCAGTTCCTGGGCACTAGGGGAGACCCAGTACTTC	once	-	TRBV6-5	TRBJ2-5
CAISESFLGTGGAFF	TGTGCCATCAGTGAGTCTTTTTTGGGGACAGGTGGAGCTTTCTTT	-	TRBD1	TRBV10-3	TRBJ1-1
CAWSGLAPDTQYF	TGTGCCTGGAGTGGGCTAGCGCCGGATACGCAGTATTTT	-	-	TRBV30	TRBJ2-3
CASSGETPYEQYF	TGTGCCAGTAGTGGGGAGACACCTTACGAGCAGTACTTC	once	-	TRBV19	TRBJ2-7
CASLVTINTEAFF	TGTGCCAGTCTCGTCACAATTAACACTGAAGCTTTCTTT	once	-	TRBV6-5	TRBJ1-1
CASSQFSGQATEAFF	TGCGCCAGCAGCCAATTCTCGGGACAGGCCACTGAAGCTTTCTTT	few	TRBD1	TRBV4-1	TRBJ1-1
CASRQAVGPYEQYF	TGTGCCAGCCGACAGGCTGTCGGGCCCTACGAGCAGTACTTC	-	-	TRBV27	TRBJ2-7
CASSEALEGIKPQHF	TGTGCCAGCAGTGAAGCGCTTGAGGGAATCAAACCCCAGCATTTT	-	-	TRBV2	TRBJ1-5
CASSLESGDGYTF	TGTGCCAGCAGCTTAGAGTCAGGGGATGGCTACACCTTC	-	-	TRBV11-1	TRBJ1-2
CASSLPSSSYNEQFF	TGTGCCAGCAGCTTACCATCGAGCTCCTACAATGAGCAGTTCTTC	-	-	TRBV7-8	TRBJ2-1
CASSLGLAGTGELFF	TGTGCCAGCAGCTTAGGGCTAGCTGGGACCGGGGAGCTGTTTTTT	once	-	TRBV13	TRBJ2-2
CASSEGRGGEQFF	TGTGCCAGCAGTGAAGGAAGGGGGGGTGAGCAGTTCTTC	-	-	TRBV6-1	TRBJ2-1
CASSYSTRGRGYGYTF	TGTGCCAGCAGTTACTCGACCCGCGGCAGGGGTTATGGCTACACCTTC	-	-	TRBV6-5	TRBJ1-2
CASSHRQGGNEQFF	TGCGCCAGCAGCCATAGACAGGGAGGAAATGAGCAGTTCTTC	-	-	TRBV4-1	TRBJ2-1
CASSQAGGYEQYF	TGTGCCAGCAGCCAAGCGGGAGGCTACGAGCAGTACTTC	-	TRBD2	TRBV3-1/TRBV3-2	TRBJ2-7
CASSHLWTGVSYEQYF	TGTGCCAGCAGCCACCTTTGGACGGGAGTGAGCTACGAGCAGTACTTC	few	-	TRBV6-2/TRBV6-3	TRBJ2-7
CASLRDTSGDSYEQYF	TGTGCCTCCTTGAGGGATACTAGCGGGGATTCATACGAGCAGTACTTC	-	TRBD2	TRBV10-3	TRBJ2-7
CATSRAQGANTGELFF	TGTGCCACCAGCAGGGCCCAGGGGGCGAACACCGGGGAGCTGTTTTTT	-	TRBD1	TRBV15	TRBJ2-2
CASSGSGQGFNQPQHF	TGTGCCAGCAGTGGATCGGGACAGGGGTTCAATCAGCCCCAGCATTTT	-	TRBD1	TRBV6-4	TRBJ1-5
CAISENGRDQETQYF	TGTGCCATCAGTGAGAATGGCAGGGACCAAGAGACCCAGTACTTC	-	-	TRBV10-3	TRBJ2-5
CASSEGRGAQETQYF	TGCGCCAGCAGTGAGGGCAGGGGGGCCCAAGAGACCCAGTACTTC	once	-	TRBV10-1	TRBJ2-5
CASSEFQAYEQYF	TGTGCCAGCAGTGAATTCCAGGCCTACGAGCAGTACTTC	-	-	TRBV25-1	TRBJ2-7
CASSPARDKLYEQYF	TGTGCCAGCAGTCCAGCCCGGGACAAACTCTACGAGCAGTACTTC	-	-	TRBV6-5	TRBJ2-7
CAWSVLFGGYGYTF	TGTGCCTGGAGTGTATTGTTCGGGGGCTATGGCTACACCTTC	-	-	TRBV30	TRBJ1-2
CASSRDSQETQYF	TGTGCCAGCAGCCGGGACAGCCAAGAGACCCAGTACTTC	-	TRBD1	TRBV12-3/TRBV12-4	TRBJ2-5
CASTLDRTTDTQYF	TGTGCCAGCACCTTAGACAGGACCACAGATACGCAGTATTTT	-	-	TRBV27	TRBJ2-3
CASSSRGEQPQHF	TGTGCCAGCAGTTCCAGGGGGGAACAGCCCCAGCATTTT	-	TRBD1	TRBV12-3/TRBV12-4	TRBJ1-5
CASSFAGAPNTGELFF	TGCGCCAGCAGCTTCGCGGGTGCCCCGAACACCGGGGAGCTGTTTTTT	-	-	TRBV5-1	TRBJ2-2
CAWRFSSSYEQYF	TGTGCCTGGCGGTTCTCAAGCTCCTACGAGCAGTACTTC	few	-	TRBV30	TRBJ2-7
CASSVRSANTGELFF	TGTGCCAGCAGTGTTAGGAGTGCGAACACCGGGGAGCTGTTTTTT	-	-	TRBV2	TRBJ2-2
CASSEGPAGVNIQYF	TGTGCCAGCAGTGAAGGCCCAGCGGGAGTAAACATTCAGTACTTC	-	TRBD2	TRBV6-1	TRBJ2-4
CASSGTGDSNQPQHF	TGTGCCAGCTCAGGGACAGGGGATAGCAATCAGCCCCAGCATTTT	-	TRBD1	TRBV18	TRBJ1-5
CASRVGWGDNEQFF	TGTGCCAGTAGGGTCGGGTGGGGGGACAATGAGCAGTTCTTC	-	-	TRBV19	TRBJ2-1
CSVAVSTQETQYF	TGCAGCGTTGCCGTTTCTACCCAAGAGACCCAGTACTTC	once	-	TRBV29-1	TRBJ2-5
CASSVLGQGLDTGELFF	TGTGCCAGCAGCGTTCTGGGACAGGGGTTGGACACCGGGGAGCTGTTTTTT	-	TRBD1	TRBV7-2	TRBJ2-2